The entry below describes one TCR beta chain. Looked up from germline, CDR1 is MNHNS and CDR2 is SASEGT. After removal of 6 bases from V and 8 bases from J, the junction contained 3 bases not matched to a gene. The CDR3 runs to 13 residues. This specimen belongs to a study of cytomegalovirus exposure and HLA in healthy donors. Turning to the study itself: HLA-typed donors contributed some 87 million unique TCRs, which were held in an early data release.

The study ran its PCR with 60 Vbeta and 13 Jbeta primers. Measured with immunoSEQ multiplex PCR; TCRdb has only the in-frame clones, and not every one. The sample holds around 150,000 clones, over 55% seen once. The receptor's source is a man in his forties in good health and CMV-seronegative. The sample consisted of PBMCs. The rearrangement links TRBV6-1 to TRBJ1-6; 8 nucleotides line up with TRBD1. DNA for the CDR3: TGTGCCAGCAGGGACAGGGTCGATTCACCCCTCCACTTT. As protein: CASRDRVDSPLHF.